Ten or more counts support the clone carrying this TCR beta chain. Its antigen is currently unknown. Since it is a stray read in a library aimed at alpha chains, this beta chain has a size that is not meaningful. This sample was taken from a study of spatial heterogeneity in lung cancer. Documented time point: sample taken at primary tumor resection. The donors, around 72 patients with untreated early-stage non-small cell lung cancer, provided the samples. Whole RNA, which was extracted from tumor, nontumor lung tissue or frozen PBMC, was sequenced without any cell sorting. Study-level findings and limits: Ubiquitous expanded TCR counts tracked ubiquitous nonsynonymous mutations; regional expanded TCR counts tracked regional nonsynonymous mutations. One measure, the expanded intratumoral alpha and beta TCR count, tracked tumor mutation counts.

TCRdb ran MiXCR on the 5' RACE reads and lists one entry per CDR3 protein. The sample includes 8,000 to 10,000 distinct CDR3 sequences, 6.3% of them seen just once. The CDR3 runs to 13 residues. Trimming left V 2 bases short and J 10 bases short, with 9 bases between. CDR1 and CDR2 (germline): LNHDA, SQIVND (reference sequence). Sample: lung tumor tissue, taken at surgery. The chain employs TRBV19 and TRBJ1-6; no firm D call. This clonotype was sampled from a male donor with early-stage non-small cell lung cancer. CDR3 loop: CASSIKVESPLHF. The CDR3 region has the DNA TGTGCCAGTAGTATAAAGGTGGAATCACCCCTCCACTTT.